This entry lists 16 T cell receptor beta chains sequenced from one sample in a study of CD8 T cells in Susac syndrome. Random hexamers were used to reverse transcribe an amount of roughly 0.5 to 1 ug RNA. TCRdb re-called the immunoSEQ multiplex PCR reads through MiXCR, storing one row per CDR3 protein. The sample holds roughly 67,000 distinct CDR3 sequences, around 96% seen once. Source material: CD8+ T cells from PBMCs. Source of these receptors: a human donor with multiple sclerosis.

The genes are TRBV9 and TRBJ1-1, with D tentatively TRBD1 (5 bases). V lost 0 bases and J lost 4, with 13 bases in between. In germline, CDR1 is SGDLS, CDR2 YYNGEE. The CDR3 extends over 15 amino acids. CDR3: CASSVGRGSGTEAFF. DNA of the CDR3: TGTGCCAGCAGCGTAGGGAGGGGCAGTGGCACTGAAGCTTTCTTT. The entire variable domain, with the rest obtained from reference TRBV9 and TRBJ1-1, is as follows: DSGVTQTPKHLITATGQRVTLRCSPRSGDLSVYWYQQSLDQGLQFLIQYYNGEERAKGNILERFSAQQFPDLHSELNLSSLELGDSALYFCASSVGRGSGTEAFFGQGTRLTVV.

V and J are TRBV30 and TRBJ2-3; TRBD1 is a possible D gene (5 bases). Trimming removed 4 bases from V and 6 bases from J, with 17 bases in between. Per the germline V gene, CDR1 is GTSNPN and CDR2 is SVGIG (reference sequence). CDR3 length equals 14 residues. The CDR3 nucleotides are TGTGCCTGGATTGCAGGGTCAATGGGGGATACGCAGTATTTT. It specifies CAWIAGSMGDTQYF. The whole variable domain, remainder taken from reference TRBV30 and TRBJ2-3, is SQTIHQWPATLVQPVGSPLSLECTVEGTSNPNLYWYRQAAGRGLQLLFYSVGIGQISSEVPQNLSASRPQDRQFILSSKKLLLSDSGFYLCAWIAGSMGDTQYFGPGTRLTVL.

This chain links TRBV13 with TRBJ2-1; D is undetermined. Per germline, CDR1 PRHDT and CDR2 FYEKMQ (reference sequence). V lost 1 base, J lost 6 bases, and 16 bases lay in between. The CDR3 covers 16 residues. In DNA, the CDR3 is TGTGCCAGCAGCTTAGTGTTAGGAAAGTCGGGCAATGAGCAGTTCTTC. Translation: CASSLVLGKSGNEQFF.

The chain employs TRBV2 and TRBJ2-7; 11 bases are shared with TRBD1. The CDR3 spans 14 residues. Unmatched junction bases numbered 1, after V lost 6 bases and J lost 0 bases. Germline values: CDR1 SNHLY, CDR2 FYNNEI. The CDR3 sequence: CASSGTGGSYEQYF. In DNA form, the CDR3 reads TGTGCCAGCAGCGGGACAGGGGGCTCCTACGAGCAGTACTTC.

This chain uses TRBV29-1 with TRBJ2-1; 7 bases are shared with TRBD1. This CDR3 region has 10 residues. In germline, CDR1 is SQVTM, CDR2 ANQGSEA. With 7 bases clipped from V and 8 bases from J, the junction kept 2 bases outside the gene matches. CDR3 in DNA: TGCAGCGCCACAGGGGATGAGCAGTTCTTC. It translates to CSATGDEQFF.

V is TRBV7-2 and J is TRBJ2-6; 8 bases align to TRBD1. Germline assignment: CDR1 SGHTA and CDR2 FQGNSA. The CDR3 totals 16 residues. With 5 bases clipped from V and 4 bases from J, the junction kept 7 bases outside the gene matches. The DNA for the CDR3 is TGTGCCAGCAGCACCGACAGGGGTTGGGGGGCCAACGTCCTGACTTTC. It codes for CASSTDRGWGANVLTF.

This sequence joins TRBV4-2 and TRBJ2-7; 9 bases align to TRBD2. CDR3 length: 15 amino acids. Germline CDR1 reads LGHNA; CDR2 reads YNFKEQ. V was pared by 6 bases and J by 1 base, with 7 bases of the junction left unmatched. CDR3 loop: CASRDRLAASYEQYF. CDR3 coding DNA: TGTGCCAGCAGAGATCGACTAGCGGCTTCCTACGAGCAGTACTTC.

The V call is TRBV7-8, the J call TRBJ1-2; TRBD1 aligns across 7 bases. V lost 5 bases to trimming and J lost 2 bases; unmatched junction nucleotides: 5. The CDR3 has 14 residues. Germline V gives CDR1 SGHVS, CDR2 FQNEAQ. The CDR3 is CASSEGQKNYGYTF. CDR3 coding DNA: TGTGCCAGCAGCGAGGGACAGAAAAACTATGGCTACACCTTC.

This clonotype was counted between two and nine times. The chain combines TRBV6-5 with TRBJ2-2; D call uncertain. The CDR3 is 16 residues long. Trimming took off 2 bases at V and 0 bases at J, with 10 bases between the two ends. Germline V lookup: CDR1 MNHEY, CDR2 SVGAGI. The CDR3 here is CASSYTQPTNTGELFF. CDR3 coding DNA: TGTGCCAGCAGTTACACACAGCCTACGAACACCGGGGAGCTGTTTTTT.

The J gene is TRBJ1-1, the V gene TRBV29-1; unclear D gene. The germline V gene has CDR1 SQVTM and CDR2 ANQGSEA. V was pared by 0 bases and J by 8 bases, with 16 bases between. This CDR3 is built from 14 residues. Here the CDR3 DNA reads TGCAGCGTTGAAGATCTAGGTCCAGGACCGGAAGCTTTCTTT. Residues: CSVEDLGPGPEAFF. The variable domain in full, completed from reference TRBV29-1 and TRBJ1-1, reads SAVISQKPSRDICQRGTSLTIQCQVDSQVTMMFWYRQQPGQSLTLIATANQGSEATYESGFVIDKFPISRPNLTFSTLTVSNMSPEDSSIYLCSVEDLGPGPEAFFGQGTRLTVV.

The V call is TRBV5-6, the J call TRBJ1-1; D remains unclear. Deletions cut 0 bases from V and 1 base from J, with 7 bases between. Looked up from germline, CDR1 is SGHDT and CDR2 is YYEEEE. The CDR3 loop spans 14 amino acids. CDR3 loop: CASSLGWGNTEAFF. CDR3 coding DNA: TGTGCCAGCAGCTTGGGTTGGGGGAACACTGAAGCTTTCTTT.

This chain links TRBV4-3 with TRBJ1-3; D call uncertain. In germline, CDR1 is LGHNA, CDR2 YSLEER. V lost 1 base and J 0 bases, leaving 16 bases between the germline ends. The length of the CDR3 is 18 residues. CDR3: CASSQGWRRRHSGNTIYF. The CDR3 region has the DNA TGCGCCAGCAGCCAAGGGTGGCGGCGGAGACACTCTGGAAACACCATATATTTT.

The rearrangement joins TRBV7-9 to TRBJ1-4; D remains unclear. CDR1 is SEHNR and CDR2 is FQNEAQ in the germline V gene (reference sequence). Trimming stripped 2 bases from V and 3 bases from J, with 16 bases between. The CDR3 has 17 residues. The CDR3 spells CASSLRRENSANEKLFF. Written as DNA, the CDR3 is TGTGCCAGCAGCTTACGACGCGAGAATTCGGCTAATGAAAAACTGTTTTTT.

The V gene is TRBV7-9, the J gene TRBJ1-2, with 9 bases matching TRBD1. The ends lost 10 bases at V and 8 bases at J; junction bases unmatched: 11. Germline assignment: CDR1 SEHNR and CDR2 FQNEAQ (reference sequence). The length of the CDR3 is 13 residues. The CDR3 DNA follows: TGTGCCATCGATGGGACAGGGAGAGGAGGCTACACCTTC. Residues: CAIDGTGRGGYTF.

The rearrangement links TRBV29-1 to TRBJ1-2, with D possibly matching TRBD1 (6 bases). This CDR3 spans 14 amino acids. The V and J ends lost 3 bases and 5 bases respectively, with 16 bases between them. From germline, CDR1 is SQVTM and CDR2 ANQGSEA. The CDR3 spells CSVDRLAGEYGYTF. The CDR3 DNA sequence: TGCAGCGTTGATCGGCTGGCAGGGGAGTATGGCTACACCTTC.

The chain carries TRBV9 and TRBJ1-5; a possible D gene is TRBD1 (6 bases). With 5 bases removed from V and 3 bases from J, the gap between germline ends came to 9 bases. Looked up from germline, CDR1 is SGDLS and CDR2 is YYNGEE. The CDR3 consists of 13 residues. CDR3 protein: CASSGDNNQPQHF. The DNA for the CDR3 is TGTGCCAGCAGTGGGGACAACAATCAGCCCCAGCATTTT.